Below, 5 T cell receptor beta chains from the same sample are listed, as sequenced in a study of regulatory T cells in long-lasting Graves disease. Described time point: newly diagnosed GD, antithyroid drugs for less than 3 months. PBMC RNA served as the TCR library source. According to the study, TCR beta libraries were built with iRepertoire HTBI primers and CDR3-region Arm-PCR. TCRdb redid the calling of the multiplex PCR reads with MiXCR, one entry per CDR3 protein. The profile covers some 460,000 distinct CDR3 sequences, with roughly 17% appearing a single time and approximately 12% taken by the ten largest. The same data also went into a second study, on T cells in Graves' hyperthyroidism and ophthalmopathy.

The material was peripheral blood mononuclear cells (PBMCs), obtained at new diagnosis, from a patient treated with antithyroid drugs. These receptors all stem from a man aged 40-49 years with Graves disease.

This clonotype was picked up a small number of times. This may arise from a read error, as a much more abundant clone is one base away. The chain couples TRBV18 to TRBJ2-7, with a weak D call TRBD2 (5 bases). CDR3 length: 14 amino acids. Germline V gives CDR1 KGHSH, CDR2 LQKENI. Trimming pared 10 bases from V and 6 bases from J, leaving 22 bases between. CDR3 sequence (DNA): TGTGCCACCATGTCAGGACTCCGCTCTGGCGAGCAGTACTTC. Its protein product is CATMSGLRSGEQYF.

This clonotype was observed a few times. This chain joins TRBV5-1 and TRBJ2-3; D remains ambiguous. Germline V gene sequence: CDR1 SGHRS, CDR2 YFSETQ. The CDR3 runs 14 residues. The germline V and J ends were trimmed by 2 bases and 2 bases, with 9 bases remaining between them. In DNA form, the CDR3 reads TGCGCCAGCAGCTTCGGAACGAACACAGATACGCAGTATTTT. Protein sequence: CASSFGTNTDTQYF.

At least ten counts were recorded for this clonotype. The rearrangement joins TRBV12-3 or TRBV12-4 to TRBJ2-5; D not certain. The CDR3 runs 12 residues. Trimming removed 5 bases at V and 5 bases at J, with 9 bases between. DNA for the CDR3: TGTGCCAGCAGTAGGTTAGGGGAGACCCAGTACTTC. As protein: CASSRLGETQYF.

This clonotype has at least ten counts. The V call is TRBV2, the J call TRBJ1-5; 7 nucleotides line up with TRBD1. CDR3 size: 13 residues. The V segment lost 7 bases and the J segment 2 bases; nucleotides outside the gene matches: 2. Looked up from germline, CDR1 is SNHLY and CDR2 is FYNNEI. CDR3 in amino acids: CASNRGGNQPQHF. The CDR3 DNA is TGTGCCAGCAACAGGGGAGGCAATCAGCCCCAGCATTTT.

In this sample, this clonotype turned up a few times. This chain connects TRBV4-1 to TRBJ2-2; TRBD2 matches at 14 bases. Germline values: CDR1 MGHRA, CDR2 YSYEKL. The J segment lost 2 bases and the V segment lost 2 bases, leaving 7 bases of the junction unmatched. This CDR3 is 19 amino acids long. CDR3 sequence: CASSQLGLAGGGNTGELFF. CDR3 bases: TGCGCCAGCAGCCAACTTGGACTAGCGGGAGGCGGAAACACCGGGGAGCTGTTTTTT.